The rows below give T cell receptor beta chains drawn from one sample of a study of T-cell reconstitution after alpha-beta-depleted transplantation in children. TCRdb reprocessed the PCR reads with MiXCR, giving one entry per CDR3 protein. Of around 78,000 distinct CDR3 sequences detected, approximately 7.3% appear once; the ten largest clones hold around 2.6%. The material sequenced was PBMCs from the stem cell graft donor, taken from the stem cell graft. Receptors originate from a human donor who donated a stem cell graft to a child with acute lymphoblastic leukemia. The CDR3 runs from the conserved cysteine through the conserved F or W. The order of the fields is clone size, J gene, V gene, D gene, CDR3 DNA, CDR3 protein. The D gene is left open where the match is weak. The size field is filled for only some rows; it gives once, few, many or a size class.

clone_size: many; j_call: TRBJ2-5; v_call: TRBV5-1; d_call: TRBD2; cdr3_nt: TGCGCCAGCAGCTTGGAGTGGCAGGGACTACGAGAGACCCAGTACTTC; cdr3_aa: CASSLEWQGLRETQYF
clone_size: many; j_call: TRBJ2-1; v_call: TRBV6-4; d_call: NA; cdr3_nt: TGTGCCAGCAGTGTCGGACCCTACAATGAGCAGTTCTTC; cdr3_aa: CASSVGPYNEQFF
clone_size: many; j_call: TRBJ2-5; v_call: TRBV20-1; d_call: NA; cdr3_nt: TGCAGTGCTAGGGATTATGAGACCCAGTACTTC; cdr3_aa: CSARDYETQYF
clone_size: many; j_call: TRBJ2-2; v_call: TRBV20-1; d_call: NA; cdr3_nt: TGCAGTGCTAGAGACCCCGGGGGGCCCGGGGAGCTGTTTTTT; cdr3_aa: CSARDPGGPGELFF
clone_size: NA; j_call: TRBJ1-2; v_call: TRBV3-1; d_call: NA; cdr3_nt: TGTGCCAGCAGCCAAAATCTCTATGGCTACACCTTC; cdr3_aa: CASSQNLYGYTF
clone_size: many; j_call: TRBJ2-1; v_call: TRBV5-1; d_call: NA; cdr3_nt: TGCGCCAGCAGCTTCCAGGGCAATGAGCAGTTCTTC; cdr3_aa: CASSFQGNEQFF
clone_size: many; j_call: TRBJ1-5; v_call: TRBV7-9; d_call: NA; cdr3_nt: TGTGCCAGCAGCTCGACAGATAGCAATCAGCCCCAGCATTTT; cdr3_aa: CASSSTDSNQPQHF
clone_size: many; j_call: TRBJ1-1; v_call: TRBV19; d_call: NA; cdr3_nt: TGTGCCAGTAGTATCCCCTCGGGACCGAACACTGAAGCTTTCTTT; cdr3_aa: CASSIPSGPNTEAFF
clone_size: many; j_call: TRBJ1-5; v_call: TRBV12-3/TRBV12-4; d_call: NA; cdr3_nt: TGTGCCAGCAGTGAGGGGCCGCCCCAGCATTTT; cdr3_aa: CASSEGPPQHF
clone_size: many; j_call: TRBJ2-1; v_call: TRBV19; d_call: TRBD2; cdr3_nt: TGTGCCGTATCCATCACAGCGGGGGGCCTATACAATGAGCAGTTCTTC; cdr3_aa: CAVSITAGGLYNEQFF
clone_size: many; j_call: TRBJ1-1; v_call: TRBV5-6; d_call: NA; cdr3_nt: TGTGCCAGCAGCCCACGGGGCCAGGGTTACACTGAAGCTTTCTTT; cdr3_aa: CASSPRGQGYTEAFF
clone_size: many; j_call: TRBJ2-3; v_call: TRBV29-1; d_call: NA; cdr3_nt: TGCAGCGTTGAAGGAGGGAACGGAGATACGCAGTATTTT; cdr3_aa: CSVEGGNGDTQYF
clone_size: NA; j_call: TRBJ2-3; v_call: TRBV12-3/TRBV12-4; d_call: NA; cdr3_nt: TGTGCCAGCAGTTTCCCCACAGATACGCAGTATTTT; cdr3_aa: CASSFPTDTQYF
clone_size: many; j_call: TRBJ1-2; v_call: TRBV5-1; d_call: NA; cdr3_nt: TGCGCCAGCAGCTTGGCCGAGGGTACCATGAGAGGCTACACCTTC; cdr3_aa: CASSLAEGTMRGYTF
clone_size: few; j_call: TRBJ1-5; v_call: TRBV18; d_call: TRBD1; cdr3_nt: TGTGCCAGCTCATACGGACAGGTTAGCAATCAGCCCCAGCATTTT; cdr3_aa: CASSYGQVSNQPQHF
clone_size: few; j_call: TRBJ2-1; v_call: TRBV20-1; d_call: TRBD2; cdr3_nt: TGCAGTGCTAGAGAAACTAGCGAATATGAGCAGTTCTTC; cdr3_aa: CSARETSEYEQFF
clone_size: many; j_call: TRBJ1-2; v_call: TRBV6-2/TRBV6-3; d_call: NA; cdr3_nt: TGTGCCAGCAGCGGATCAGCGGGAGGTAACTATGGCTACACCTTC; cdr3_aa: CASSGSAGGNYGYTF
clone_size: NA; j_call: TRBJ2-6; v_call: TRBV20-1; d_call: NA; cdr3_nt: TGCAGTGCTAGTTGGTCCAACGTCCTGACTTTC; cdr3_aa: CSASWSNVLTF
clone_size: NA; j_call: TRBJ1-2; v_call: TRBV18; d_call: NA; cdr3_nt: TGTGCCAGCTCACCAGGACCGATCACTAACTATGGCTACACCTTC; cdr3_aa: CASSPGPITNYGYTF
clone_size: many; j_call: TRBJ2-7; v_call: TRBV12-3/TRBV12-4; d_call: NA; cdr3_nt: TGTGCCAGCTCCTCTGCCTACGAGCAGTACTTC; cdr3_aa: CASSSAYEQYF
clone_size: many; j_call: TRBJ2-1; v_call: TRBV11-3; d_call: TRBD1; cdr3_nt: TGTGCCAGCAGCTCGGGACAGGGCTATGAGCAGTTCTTC; cdr3_aa: CASSSGQGYEQFF
clone_size: NA; j_call: TRBJ1-2; v_call: TRBV12-2; d_call: NA; cdr3_nt: TGTGCAAGTCGCTTACATGAACAGGGGTTTGGCTACACCTTC; cdr3_aa: CASRLHEQGFGYTF
clone_size: many; j_call: TRBJ2-7; v_call: TRBV12-3/TRBV12-4; d_call: NA; cdr3_nt: TGTGCCAGCAGGAGGGAAGGCGGCCATTCCTACGAGCAGTACTTC; cdr3_aa: CASRREGGHSYEQYF